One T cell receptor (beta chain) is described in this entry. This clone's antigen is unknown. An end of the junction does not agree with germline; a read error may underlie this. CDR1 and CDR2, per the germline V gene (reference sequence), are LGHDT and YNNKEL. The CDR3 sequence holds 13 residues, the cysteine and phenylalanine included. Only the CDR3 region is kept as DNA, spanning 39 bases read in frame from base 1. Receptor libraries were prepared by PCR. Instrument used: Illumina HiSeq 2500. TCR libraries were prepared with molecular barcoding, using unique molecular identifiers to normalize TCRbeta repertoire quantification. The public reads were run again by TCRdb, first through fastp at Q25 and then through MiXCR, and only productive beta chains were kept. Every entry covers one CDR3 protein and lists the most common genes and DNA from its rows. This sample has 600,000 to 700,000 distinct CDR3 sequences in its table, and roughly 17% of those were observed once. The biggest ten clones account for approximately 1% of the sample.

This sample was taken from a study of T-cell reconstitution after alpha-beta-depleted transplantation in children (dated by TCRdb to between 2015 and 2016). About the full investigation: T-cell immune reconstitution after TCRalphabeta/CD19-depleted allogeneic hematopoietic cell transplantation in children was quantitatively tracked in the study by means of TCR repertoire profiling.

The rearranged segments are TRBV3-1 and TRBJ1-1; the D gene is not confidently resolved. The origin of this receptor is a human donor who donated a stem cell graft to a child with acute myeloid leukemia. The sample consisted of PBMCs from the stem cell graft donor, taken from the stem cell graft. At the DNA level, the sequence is TGTGCCAGCGGCCACGGTAGTAGCACTGAAGCTTTCTTT. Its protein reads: CASGHGSSTEAFF.